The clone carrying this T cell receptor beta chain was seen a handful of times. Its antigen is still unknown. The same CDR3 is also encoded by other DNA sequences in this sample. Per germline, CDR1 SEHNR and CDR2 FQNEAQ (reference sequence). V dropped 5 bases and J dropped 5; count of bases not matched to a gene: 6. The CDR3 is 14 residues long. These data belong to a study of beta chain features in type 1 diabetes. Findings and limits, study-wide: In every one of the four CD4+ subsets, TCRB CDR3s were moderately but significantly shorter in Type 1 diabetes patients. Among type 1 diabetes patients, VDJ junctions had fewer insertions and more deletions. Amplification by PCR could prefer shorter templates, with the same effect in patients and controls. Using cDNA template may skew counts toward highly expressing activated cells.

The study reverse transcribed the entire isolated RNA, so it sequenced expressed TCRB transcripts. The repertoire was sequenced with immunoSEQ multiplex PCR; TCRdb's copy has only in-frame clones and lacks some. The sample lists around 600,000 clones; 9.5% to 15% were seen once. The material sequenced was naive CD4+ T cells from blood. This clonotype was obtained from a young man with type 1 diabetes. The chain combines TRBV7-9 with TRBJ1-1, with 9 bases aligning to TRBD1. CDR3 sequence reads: CASSQQGAGTEAFF. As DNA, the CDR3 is TGTGCCAGCAGCCAACAGGGGGCTGGTACTGAAGCTTTCTTT. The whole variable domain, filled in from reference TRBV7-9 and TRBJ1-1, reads DTGVSQNPRHKITKRGQNVTFRCDPISEHNRLYWYRQTLGQGPEFLTYFQNEAQLEKSRLLSDRFSAERPKGSFSTLEIQRTEQGDSAMYLCASSQQGAGTEAFFGQGTRLTVV.